This entry is about one TCR beta chain. Its matching antigen is unknown. Both 60 Vbeta primers and 13 Jbeta primers went into the PCR. This table comes from immunoSEQ multiplex PCR, and its TCRdb copy is limited to in-frame clones, with some not included. This repertoire includes tens of thousands of clones. This record belongs to a study of cytomegalovirus exposure and HLA in healthy donors. In the study overall: Genotyping showed roughly 83% of fewer than 500 donors falling in the Caucasian-associated ancestry cluster.

Findings and limits, study-wide: The study had only CMV serostatus as immune exposure information.

Donors had nominal health at sampling but likely had unrecorded immune exposures. V shed 5 bases, J shed 4 bases, and the junction held 6 bases outside the gene matches. This CDR3 is built from 15 residues. CDR1 is KGHSH and CDR2 is LQKENI in the germline V gene. The sample consisted of PBMCs. The clonotype comes from a woman aged 18-35 years in good health and CMV-seronegative. This chain links TRBV18 with TRBJ2-1, with 9 positions matching TRBD1. CDR3 region: CASSTTGGYYNEQFF. CDR3 sequence (DNA): TGTGCCAGCTCAACGACAGGGGGGTATTACAATGAGCAGTTCTTC.